There are a few counts of the clone carrying this TCR beta chain. Its antigen is not identified. TCRdb recomputed calls from the reads with MiXCR, one row per CDR3 protein. The sample has 510,000 or so distinct CDR3 sequences, approximately 25% seen once. This record comes from a study of T cell repertoires in cytomegalovirus infection. The overall study: Matching HLA type, along with CMV infection, was indicated by public TCR beta signatures.

Study-wide points: What dominated the ex vivo response were HLA-C-restricted CMV-specific TCR beta clonotypes.

Trimming took off 10 bases at V and 1 base at J, with 9 bases between the two ends. This CDR3 has 12 amino acids. Germline loops: CDR1 MDHEN, CDR2 SYDVKM. Sequenced input: PBMCs. The TCR originated in a human donor in good health (CMV status not recorded). Some clones in this sample may be carry-over from other donors' samples. The chain combines TRBV28 with TRBJ2-3; D unresolved. The CDR3 coding sequence is TGTGCCACTCTCGCGGGCACAGATACGCAGTATTTT. Its protein product is CATLAGTDTQYF.